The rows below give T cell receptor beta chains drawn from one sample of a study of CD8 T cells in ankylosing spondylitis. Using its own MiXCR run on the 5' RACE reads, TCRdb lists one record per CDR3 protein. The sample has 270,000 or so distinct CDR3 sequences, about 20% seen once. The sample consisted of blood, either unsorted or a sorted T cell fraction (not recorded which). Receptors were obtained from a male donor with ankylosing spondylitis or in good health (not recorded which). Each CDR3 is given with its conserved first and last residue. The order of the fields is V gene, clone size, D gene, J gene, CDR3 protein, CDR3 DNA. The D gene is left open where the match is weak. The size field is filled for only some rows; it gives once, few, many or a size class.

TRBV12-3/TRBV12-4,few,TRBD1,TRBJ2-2,CASSFGQGVHGELFF,TGTGCCAGCAGTTTCGGGCAGGGGGTACACGGGGAGCTGTTTTTT
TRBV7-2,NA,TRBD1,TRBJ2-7,CASSLPDRGRDEQYF,TGTGCCAGCAGCTTACCGGACAGGGGACGCGACGAGCAGTACTTC
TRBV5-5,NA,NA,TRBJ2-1,CASSLEGFGSSYNEQFF,TGTGCCAGCAGCTTGGAAGGGTTCGGAAGCTCCTACAATGAGCAGTTCTTC
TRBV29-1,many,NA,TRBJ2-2,CSVVYQASGRMNTGELFF,TGCAGCGTTGTCTATCAGGCGTCGGGACGGATGAACACCGGGGAGCTGTTTTTT
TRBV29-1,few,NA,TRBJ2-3,CSVRTPSPTDTQYF,TGCAGCGTAAGGACCCCGTCGCCCACTGATACGCAGTATTTT
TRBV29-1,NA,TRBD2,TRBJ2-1,CSVGGGLAGDVEQFF,TGCAGCGTTGGGGGGGGACTAGCGGGAGACGTTGAGCAGTTCTTC
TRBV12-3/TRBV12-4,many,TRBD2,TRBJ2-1,CASSSGGGDRFF,TGTGCCAGCAGTTCTGGGGGGGGAGATCGGTTCTTC
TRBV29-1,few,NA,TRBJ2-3,CSVVGVTDTQYF,TGCAGCGTTGTAGGGGTCACAGATACGCAGTATTTT
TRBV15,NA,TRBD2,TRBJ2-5,CATSSERAGHQETQYF,TGTGCCACCAGCAGCGAACGAGCGGGACACCAAGAGACCCAGTACTTC
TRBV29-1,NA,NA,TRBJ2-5,CSGEFQETQYF,TGCAGCGGGGAATTCCAAGAGACCCAGTACTTC
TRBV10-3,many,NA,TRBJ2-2,CAISESRDTANTGELFF,TGTGCCATCAGTGAGTCTCGGGACACCGCGAACACCGGGGAGCTGTTTTTT
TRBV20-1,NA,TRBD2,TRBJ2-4,CSASGGSGRALNIQYF,TGCAGTGCTAGTGGGGGTAGCGGGAGGGCCTTGAACATTCAGTACTTC
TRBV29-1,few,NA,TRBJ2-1,CSVVRDEQFF,TGCAGCGTTGTGCGGGATGAGCAGTTCTTC
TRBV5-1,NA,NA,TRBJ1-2,CASSHSRSPRGYGYTF,TGCGCCAGCAGCCATTCACGGAGTCCAAGGGGCTATGGCTACACCTTC
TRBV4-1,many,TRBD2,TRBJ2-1,CASSKRLAESSYNEQFF,TGCGCCAGCAGCAAAAGACTAGCGGAAAGCTCCTACAATGAGCAGTTCTTC
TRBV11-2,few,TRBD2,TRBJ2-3,CASSSWGFSGSLTDTQYF,TGTGCCAGCAGCTCGTGGGGATTTAGCGGGAGCTTGACAGATACGCAGTATTTT
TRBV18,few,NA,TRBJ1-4,CASSPERLLNEKLFF,TGTGCCAGCTCACCAGAGAGATTATTGAATGAAAAACTGTTTTTT
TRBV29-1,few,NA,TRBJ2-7,CSVEGQRGRGYEQYF,TGCAGCGTTGAGGGACAAAGGGGGAGAGGTTACGAGCAGTACTTC
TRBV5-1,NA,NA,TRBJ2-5,CASSLDGGHYQETQYF,TGCGCCAGCAGCTTGGACGGGGGGCACTACCAAGAGACCCAGTACTTC
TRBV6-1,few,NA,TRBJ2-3,CASSLVLAEGGDTQYF,TGTGCCAGCAGTCTTGTTCTAGCGGAGGGGGGAGATACGCAGTATTTT
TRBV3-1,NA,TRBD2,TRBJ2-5,CASSRRLATNVETQYF,TGTGCCAGCAGCCGCAGACTAGCGACAAACGTGGAGACCCAGTACTTC
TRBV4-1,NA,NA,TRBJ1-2,CASSQRASVSYGYTF,TGCGCCAGCAGCCAGAGGGCCTCAGTTTCTTATGGCTACACCTTC
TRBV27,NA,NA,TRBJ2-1,CASSFWDEQFF,TGTGCCAGCAGTTTCTGGGATGAGCAGTTCTTC
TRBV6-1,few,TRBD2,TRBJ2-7,CASLSTSGTYEQYF,TGTGCCAGCTTGTCGACTAGCGGGACCTACGAGCAGTACTTC
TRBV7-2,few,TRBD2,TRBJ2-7,CASSLVIARTSGMEQYF,TGTGCCAGCAGCTTAGTGATCGCACGGACTAGCGGCATGGAGCAGTACTTC
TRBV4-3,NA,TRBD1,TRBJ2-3,CASSPHTGGRADTQYF,TGCGCCAGCAGCCCTCATACAGGGGGACGGGCAGATACGCAGTATTTT
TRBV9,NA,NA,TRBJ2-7,CASSVGGSDEQYF,TGTGCCAGCAGCGTAGGGGGGAGCGACGAGCAGTACTTC